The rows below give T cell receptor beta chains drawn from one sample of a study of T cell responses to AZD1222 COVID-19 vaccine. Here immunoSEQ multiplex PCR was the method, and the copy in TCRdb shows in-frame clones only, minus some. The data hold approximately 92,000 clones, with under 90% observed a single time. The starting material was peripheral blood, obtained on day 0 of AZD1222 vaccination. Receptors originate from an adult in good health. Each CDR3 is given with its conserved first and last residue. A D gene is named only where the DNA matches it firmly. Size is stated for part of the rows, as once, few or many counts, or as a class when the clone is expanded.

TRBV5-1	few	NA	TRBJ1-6	TGCGCCAGCAGCTTGGGCCCCCAGGTGGGCGCAGGTAATTCACCCCTCCACTTT	CASSLGPQVGAGNSPLHF
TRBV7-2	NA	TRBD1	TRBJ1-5	TGTGCCAGCAGCGGACAGGGGATGGGCAATCAGCCCCAGCATTTT	CASSGQGMGNQPQHF
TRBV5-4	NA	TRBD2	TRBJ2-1	TGTGCCAGCAGCTTGGAACTAGCGGGGGGGAATGAGCAGTTCTTC	CASSLELAGGNEQFF
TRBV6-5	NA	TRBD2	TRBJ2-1	TGTGCCAGCAACAGGCGGGGGGGCGGCCATGAGCAGTTCTTC	CASNRRGGGHEQFF
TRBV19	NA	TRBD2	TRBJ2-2	TGTGCCAGTAGCATACTAGCGGGAGGGCCGGGTACCGGGGAGCTGTTTTTT	CASSILAGGPGTGELFF
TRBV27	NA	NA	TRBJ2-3	TGTGCCAGCAGTTTAGTCACAGGGAACTCCGGCACAGATACGCAGTATTTT	CASSLVTGNSGTDTQYF
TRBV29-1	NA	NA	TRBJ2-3	TGCAGCGTTACCCTTAGCACAGATACGCAGTATTTT	CSVTLSTDTQYF
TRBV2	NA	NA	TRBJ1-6	TGTGCCAGCAGTGAAGCGCCGCATTCCCGGAGATCACCCCTCCACTTT	CASSEAPHSRRSPLHF
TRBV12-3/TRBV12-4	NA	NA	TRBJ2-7	TGTGCCAGCAGCCCAGGATCGGCGGACGAGCAGTACTTC	CASSPGSADEQYF
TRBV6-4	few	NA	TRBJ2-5	TGTGCCAGCAGTGTACAAGTCCAAGAGACCCAGTACTTC	CASSVQVQETQYF
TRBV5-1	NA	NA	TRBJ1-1	TGCGCCAGCAGTACCGGCGACCTGAACACTGAAGCTTTCTTT	CASSTGDLNTEAFF
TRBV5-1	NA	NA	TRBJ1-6	TGCGCCAGCAGCAGCTTAGATTGGGTTAATTCACCCCTCCACTTT	CASSSLDWVNSPLHF
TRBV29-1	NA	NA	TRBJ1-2	TGCAGCGTTGTTGTGGTAAGGGTTGGCTACACCTTC	CSVVVVRVGYTF
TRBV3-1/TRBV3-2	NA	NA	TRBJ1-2	TGTGCCAGCAGCCAGGGGCTCATCGGGGGACGTGGCTACACCTTC	CASSQGLIGGRGYTF
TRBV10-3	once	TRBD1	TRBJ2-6	TGTGCCATCAGCCCCTCGACGGGACAGGGTGAACCCTCTGGGGCCAACGTCCTGACTTTC	CAISPSTGQGEPSGANVLTF
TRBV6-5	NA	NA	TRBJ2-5	TGTGCCAGCAGTTATTCGGGGGGCTTAAAGACCCAGTACTTC	CASSYSGGLKTQYF
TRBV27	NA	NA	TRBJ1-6	TGTGCCAGCAGTTTATCCAGGCAGGGGAATTCACCCCTCCACTTT	CASSLSRQGNSPLHF
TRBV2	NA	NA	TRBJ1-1	TGTGCCAGCAGTGAAGCAGAGGGACTCCCTGAAGCTTTCTTT	CASSEAEGLPEAFF
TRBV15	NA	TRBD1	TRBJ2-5	TGTGCCACCAGCAGGGAAAACAGGGGCCAAGAGACCCAGTACTTC	CATSRENRGQETQYF
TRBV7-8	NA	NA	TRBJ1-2	TGTGCCAGCAGCTTAATGGGGGGCTCCTATGGCTACACCTTC	CASSLMGGSYGYTF
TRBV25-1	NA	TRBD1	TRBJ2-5	TGTGCCAGCAGTGAGACAGGGGGCTGGAAGACCCAGTACTTC	CASSETGGWKTQYF
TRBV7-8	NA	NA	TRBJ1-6	TGTGCCAGCAGCCGCGATTCACCCCTCCACTTT	CASSRDSPLHF
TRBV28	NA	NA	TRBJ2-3	TGTGCCAGCAGTTTCGGCGGTAGCACAGATACGCAGTATTTT	CASSFGGSTDTQYF
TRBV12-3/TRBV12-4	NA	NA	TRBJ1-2	TGTGCCAGCAGTTTTGCGGGCGACTATGGCTACACCTTC	CASSFAGDYGYTF
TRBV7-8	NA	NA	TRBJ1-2	TGTGCCAGCAGCCCCGGTGGAGGGAGTACCTATGGCTACACCTTC	CASSPGGGSTYGYTF
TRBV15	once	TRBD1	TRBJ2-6	TGTGCCACCAGCAGAGCTGGGACAGGGCCTCCTGGGGCCAACGTCCTGACTTTC	CATSRAGTGPPGANVLTF
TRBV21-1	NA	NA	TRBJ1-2	TGTGCCAGCAGCCCCGACAGTACTAACTATGGCTACACCTTC	CASSPDSTNYGYTF
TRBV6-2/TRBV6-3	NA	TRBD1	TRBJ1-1	TGTGCCAGCAGTTACAGTCAGGGGGCAGGAAACACTGAAGCTTTCTTT	CASSYSQGAGNTEAFF
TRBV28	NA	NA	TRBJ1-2	TGTGCCAGCAGTTTATCGGGGGAGATCTATGGCTACACCTTC	CASSLSGEIYGYTF
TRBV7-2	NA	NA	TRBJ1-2	TGTGCCAGCAGCTCGTACAGGTCAGGGTATGGCTACACCTTC	CASSSYRSGYGYTF
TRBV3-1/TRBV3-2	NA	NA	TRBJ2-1	TGTGCCAGCAGCCAAGTTTCCGGCGGATACAATGAGCAGTTCTTC	CASSQVSGGYNEQFF
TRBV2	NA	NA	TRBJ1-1	TGTGCCAGCAGCTACGAGGTGTACACTGAAGCTTTCTTT	CASSYEVYTEAFF
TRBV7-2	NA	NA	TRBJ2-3	TGTGCCAGCAGCTCACCTTCAGGACAGTTACTCACAGATACGCAGTATTTT	CASSSPSGQLLTDTQYF
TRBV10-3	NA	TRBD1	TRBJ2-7	TGTGCCATCACCGAACGACAGGGGCCTTCCTACGAGCAGTACTTC	CAITERQGPSYEQYF
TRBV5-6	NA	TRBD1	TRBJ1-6	TGTGCCAGCAGTCGACCCGGGGACAGATGGTATAATTCACCCCTCCACTTT	CASSRPGDRWYNSPLHF
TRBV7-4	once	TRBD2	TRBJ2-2	TGTGCCAGCAGCTTCGATCGGGAACTAGCGGGAGGGCCGGGCACCGGGGAGCTGTTTTTT	CASSFDRELAGGPGTGELFF
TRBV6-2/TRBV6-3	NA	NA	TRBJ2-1	TGTGCCAGCAGCACCGGGACCCCCCGGGGGCAGTTCTTC	CASSTGTPRGQFF
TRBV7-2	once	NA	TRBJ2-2	TGTGCCAGCAGCCCTACCGTAGTGGTTACCGGGGAGCTGTTTTTT	CASSPTVVVTGELFF
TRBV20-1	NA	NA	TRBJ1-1	TGCAGCGCTTGGGGGAACACTGAAGCTTTCTTT	CSAWGNTEAFF
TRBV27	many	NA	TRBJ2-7	TGTGCCAGCAAGATTAGCGGCTCCTACGAGCAGTACTTC	CASKISGSYEQYF
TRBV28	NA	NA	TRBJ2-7	TGTGCCAGCCTTAAGACCGGGACAAGCTACGAGCAGTACTTC	CASLKTGTSYEQYF
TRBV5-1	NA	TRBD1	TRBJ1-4	TGCGCCAGCAGGCTAGGGACAGATGGTGAAAAACTGTTTTTT	CASRLGTDGEKLFF
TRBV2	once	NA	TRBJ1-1	TGTGCCAGCAGTGAGCGGGCGCTTAACACTGAAGCTTTCTTT	CASSERALNTEAFF
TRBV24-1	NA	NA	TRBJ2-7	TGTGCCACCAGTGATCGGAGGAGGGCCGAGCAGTACTTC	CATSDRRRAEQYF
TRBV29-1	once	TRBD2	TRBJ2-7	TGCAGCGTTGCCTCGAGGGACAGCGGGGGGACCTACGAGCAGTACTTC	CSVASRDSGGTYEQYF
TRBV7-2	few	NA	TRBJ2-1	TGTGCCAGCAGCTGGTTCAATGAGCAGTTCTTC	CASSWFNEQFF
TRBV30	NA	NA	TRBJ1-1	TGTGCCTGGAGTCTTGGGGCAGAAGCTTTCTTT	CAWSLGAEAFF
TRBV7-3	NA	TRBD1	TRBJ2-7	TGTGCCAGCAGCTTGGACAGGAGCTCCTACGAGCAGTACTTC	CASSLDRSSYEQYF
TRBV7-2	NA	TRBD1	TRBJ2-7	TGTGCCAGCAGCCCCCGGACAGGACGAATAACGCAGGAGCAGTACTTC	CASSPRTGRITQEQYF
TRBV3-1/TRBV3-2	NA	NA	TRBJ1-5	TGTGCCAGCAGCCAAGATCTTGGGCTCCATCAGCCCCAGCATTTT	CASSQDLGLHQPQHF
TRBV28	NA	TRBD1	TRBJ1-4	TGTGCCAGCAGCTTGACAGGGGATAATGAAAAACTGTTTTTT	CASSLTGDNEKLFF
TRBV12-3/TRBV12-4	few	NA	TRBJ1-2	TGTGCCAGCAGTTTAGCGACGTATGGCTACACCTTC	CASSLATYGYTF
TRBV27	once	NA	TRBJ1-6	TGTGCCAGCAGAGGACTCGATAATTCACCCCTCCACTTT	CASRGLDNSPLHF